This T cell receptor beta chain derives from a study of blood T cell repertoires in COVID-19. Overall study context: The cDNA or gDNA used as material had been derived from T cells, B-cell-depleted T cells, or PBMCs.

In the original processing: Cell counts per sample came from amplifying reference gene primers. Here immunoSEQ multiplex PCR was the method, and the copy in TCRdb shows in-frame clones only, minus some. The V and J calls and the clone size are those of that table, but D and trimming were determined from the DNA. The table has more than 300,000 clones, about four fifths seen once. This clone was detected a few times. This CDR3 region has 15 residues. V shed 6 bases and J 4 bases; nucleotides not matched to a gene: 8. The germline V gene has CDR1 GTSNPN and CDR2 SVGIG (reference sequence). Sequencing was carried out using peripheral blood. The sequence derives from a woman in her forties or fifties with acute or convalescent COVID-19. The chain carries TRBV30 and TRBJ2-1, with 11 bases fitting TRBD2. The CDR3 region has the DNA TGTGCCTGCCTAGCAGGGACTAGCGGATACAATGAGCAGTTCTTC. Amino acid sequence: CACLAGTSGYNEQFF.